This is a list of T cell receptor beta chains from one sample in a study of cytotoxic CD8 clonotypes in ibrutinib-treated CLL. TCRdb's copy holds only in-frame clones and misses some; the assay was immunoSEQ multiplex PCR. The profile shows about 200,000 clones, over 60% of them singletons. The sample was PBMCs, taken after 24 months of ibrutinib treatment. These receptors came from a human donor with chronic lymphocytic leukemia. The CDR3 runs from the conserved cysteine through the conserved F or W. Fields, in order: J gene, D gene, V gene, clone size, CDR3 DNA, CDR3 protein. The D gene is left open where the match is weak. The size field is filled for only some rows; it gives once, few, many or a size class.

J: TRBJ2-2
D: .
V: TRBV30
size: .
DNA: TGTGCCTGGCGACAGCGGCAGGACACCGGGGAGCTGTTTTTT
CDR3: CAWRQRQDTGELFF

J: TRBJ1-1
D: .
V: TRBV11-2
size: .
DNA: TGTGCCAGCAGCTTAGCCAGCGGGGAAATGAACACTGAAGCTTTCTTT
CDR3: CASSLASGEMNTEAFF

J: TRBJ2-4
D: TRBD1
V: TRBV15
size: .
DNA: TGTGCCACCAGCACCTGGGACAGTATAGCCAAAAACATTCAGTACTTC
CDR3: CATSTWDSIAKNIQYF

J: TRBJ2-2
D: .
V: TRBV4-2
size: .
DNA: TGTGCCAGCAGCCAAGAGGATAAGGGGCCGAACACCGGGGAGCTGTTTTTT
CDR3: CASSQEDKGPNTGELFF

J: TRBJ2-1
D: .
V: TRBV5-4
size: .
DNA: TGTGCCAGCAGCTTCGGGTACAATGAGCAGTTCTTC
CDR3: CASSFGYNEQFF

J: TRBJ2-1
D: .
V: TRBV9
size: .
DNA: TGTGCCAGCAGCGTGAGTGGTTGGTACAATGAGCAGTTCTTC
CDR3: CASSVSGWYNEQFF

J: TRBJ2-1
D: .
V: TRBV4-1
size: .
DNA: TGCGCCAGCAGCCAGGGAGCGGCCCTTGGGCTTTCTGACAATGAGCAGTTCTTC
CDR3: CASSQGAALGLSDNEQFF

J: TRBJ1-1
D: .
V: TRBV19
size: few
DNA: TGTGCCAGTAGTCCCGGGACGAAAGCTTTCTTT
CDR3: CASSPGTKAFF

J: TRBJ2-1
D: TRBD2
V: TRBV7-6
size: .
DNA: TGTGCCAGCAGCTTAGTCGGGACTAGCGGGAGGGGTAATGAGCAGTTCTTC
CDR3: CASSLVGTSGRGNEQFF

J: TRBJ2-7
D: .
V: TRBV5-4
size: .
DNA: TGTGCCAGCAGCGAAAAGTACGAGCAGTACTTC
CDR3: CASSEKYEQYF

J: TRBJ1-1
D: .
V: TRBV18
size: .
DNA: TGTGCCAGCTCCCCCAGCGCGGTCACTGAAGCTTTCTTT
CDR3: CASSPSAVTEAFF

J: TRBJ2-1
D: .
V: TRBV5-4
size: .
DNA: TGTGCCAGCAGCTTCTGGGACAGGAGGGAGGGTGAGCAGTTCTTC
CDR3: CASSFWDRREGEQFF

J: TRBJ1-5
D: .
V: TRBV18
size: once
DNA: TGTGCCAGCTCACCGGACCCACAAGGAGGCGTGAATCAGCCCCAGCATTTT
CDR3: CASSPDPQGGVNQPQHF

J: TRBJ1-1
D: .
V: TRBV19
size: .
DNA: TGTGCCAGTAGTATACTAGGGAGGAACACTGAAGCTTTCTTT
CDR3: CASSILGRNTEAFF

J: TRBJ2-7
D: .
V: TRBV5-1
size: .
DNA: TGCGCCAGCAGCTTGCGTCGGGGTAGCTCCTACGAGCAGTACTTC
CDR3: CASSLRRGSSYEQYF

J: TRBJ2-1
D: .
V: TRBV10-3
size: many
DNA: TGTGCCATCAGTGAAGGGAATGAGCAGTTCTTC
CDR3: CAISEGNEQFF

J: TRBJ2-3
D: TRBD2
V: TRBV19
size: .
DNA: TGTGCCAGTAGTATGGGGGCCACTAGCGGAAGCACAGATACGCAGTATTTT
CDR3: CASSMGATSGSTDTQYF

J: TRBJ1-3
D: .
V: TRBV6-1
size: .
DNA: TGTGCCAGCCTATTTGGTTACTCTGGAAACACCATATATTTT
CDR3: CASLFGYSGNTIYF

J: TRBJ2-3
D: TRBD2
V: TRBV4-2
size: .
DNA: TGTGCCAGCAGCCCTGGAAACCCTAGCGGGCGCACAGATACGCAGTATTTT
CDR3: CASSPGNPSGRTDTQYF

J: TRBJ2-5
D: TRBD2
V: TRBV29-1
size: .
DNA: TGCAGCGGGTATGGGCGGGAGAGGGAGACCCAGTACTTC
CDR3: CSGYGRERETQYF

J: TRBJ2-7
D: .
V: TRBV11-2
size: .
DNA: TGTGCCAGCAGCCCTAGCCCGACGGGCGAGCAGTACTTC
CDR3: CASSPSPTGEQYF

J: TRBJ1-5
D: .
V: TRBV20-1
size: .
DNA: TGCAGTGCTAGTCAGGATCAGCCCCAGCATTTT
CDR3: CSASQDQPQHF

J: TRBJ2-1
D: TRBD2
V: TRBV18
size: .
DNA: TGTGCCAGCTCGCCTCAAGGGAGGGATGAGCAGTTCTTC
CDR3: CASSPQGRDEQFF

J: TRBJ1-1
D: .
V: TRBV4-3
size: .
DNA: TGCGCCAGCAGCCAAGATTCCAGGGTCGACACTGAAGCTTTCTTT
CDR3: CASSQDSRVDTEAFF

J: TRBJ1-2
D: .
V: TRBV28
size: .
DNA: TGTGCCAGCAGTCCCCCGGTCATAGGGTGGTATGGCTACACCTTC
CDR3: CASSPPVIGWYGYTF

J: TRBJ1-2
D: TRBD1
V: TRBV30
size: once
DNA: TGTGCCTGGATCATTACAGGGGGCGATGGCTACACCTTC
CDR3: CAWIITGGDGYTF

J: TRBJ2-2
D: .
V: TRBV2
size: .
DNA: TGTGCCAGCAGTGATTGGCGGAGCGGGGAGCTGTTTTTT
CDR3: CASSDWRSGELFF

J: TRBJ2-1
D: .
V: TRBV7-8
size: .
DNA: TGTGCCAGCAGCTTAGGTGGTCGGGCTGAGCAGTTCTTC
CDR3: CASSLGGRAEQFF

J: TRBJ2-7
D: TRBD2
V: TRBV4-3
size: .
DNA: TGCGCCAGCAGCCAAGTGGGACTAGACGACGAGCAGTACTTC
CDR3: CASSQVGLDDEQYF

J: TRBJ1-1
D: TRBD1
V: TRBV7-9
size: .
DNA: TGTGCCAGCAGACGGGACAGAAGGAACACTGAAGCTTTCTTT
CDR3: CASRRDRRNTEAFF

J: TRBJ2-2
D: .
V: TRBV5-1
size: .
DNA: TGCGCCAGCAGCTTGGGGAACACGGGGACCGGGGAGCTGTTTTTT
CDR3: CASSLGNTGTGELFF

J: TRBJ1-2
D: .
V: TRBV7-2
size: .
DNA: TGTGCCAGCAGCTTAGGGGCCGGCCAAACCAACTATGGCTACACCTTC
CDR3: CASSLGAGQTNYGYTF

J: TRBJ2-2
D: TRBD2
V: TRBV27
size: .
DNA: TGTGCCAGCAGTAGGAGCGGGAGTCTAAACACCGGGGAGCTGTTTTTT
CDR3: CASSRSGSLNTGELFF

J: TRBJ1-6
D: TRBD1
V: TRBV6-5
size: once
DNA: TGTGCCAGCAGTTACTCCACAGGGGAAAGGAATTCACCCCTCCACTTT
CDR3: CASSYSTGERNSPLHF

J: TRBJ2-6
D: TRBD1
V: TRBV19
size: .
DNA: TGTGCCAGTAGCGTATATTCCGGGACAGGGGGTTCTGGGGCCAACGTCCTGACTTTC
CDR3: CASSVYSGTGGSGANVLTF

J: TRBJ2-2
D: TRBD2
V: TRBV5-1
size: .
DNA: TGCGCCAGCAGCCCCGGGGTAGCGGGACAGAACACCGGGGAGCTGTTTTTT
CDR3: CASSPGVAGQNTGELFF

J: TRBJ1-2
D: .
V: TRBV5-4
size: few
DNA: TGTGCCAGCAGCTCCAGGAATGTCTATGGCTACACCTTC
CDR3: CASSSRNVYGYTF

J: TRBJ2-5
D: TRBD2
V: TRBV9
size: once
DNA: TGTGCCAGCAGCGTCCAGCGGGGGCCATGGGAGACCCAGTACTTC
CDR3: CASSVQRGPWETQYF

J: TRBJ2-7
D: .
V: TRBV6-5
size: few
DNA: TGTGCCAGCAGTTTCCCTGACTGGCCCTACGAGCAGTACTTC
CDR3: CASSFPDWPYEQYF

J: TRBJ2-1
D: .
V: TRBV9
size: .
DNA: TGTGCCAGCAGCCCAAAACAGGTTCAGAGCTCCTACAATGAGCAGTTCTTC
CDR3: CASSPKQVQSSYNEQFF

J: TRBJ1-2
D: TRBD1
V: TRBV30
size: .
DNA: TGTGCCTGGATGGGGACAGCGGATGGCTACACCTTC
CDR3: CAWMGTADGYTF

J: TRBJ2-7
D: TRBD1
V: TRBV7-6
size: .
DNA: TGTGCCAGCAGCTTAGTACGAGTGGGACAGGGGCAGTACGAGCAGTACTTC
CDR3: CASSLVRVGQGQYEQYF

J: TRBJ2-2
D: TRBD1
V: TRBV29-1
size: .
DNA: TGCAGCGCGAGACAGGGAGTCTACACCGGGGAGCTGTTTTTT
CDR3: CSARQGVYTGELFF

J: TRBJ1-5
D: .
V: TRBV27
size: few
DNA: TGTGCCAGCAGTTTGACATACTATAGCAATCAGCCCCAGCATTTT
CDR3: CASSLTYYSNQPQHF

J: TRBJ1-2
D: .
V: TRBV7-9
size: .
DNA: TGTGCCAGCAGCCAATCCCGGCCAGCAAACTATGGCTACACCTTC
CDR3: CASSQSRPANYGYTF

J: TRBJ2-1
D: TRBD2
V: TRBV5-1
size: .
DNA: TGCGCCAGCAGCTTGGAGCCTAGCGGGACCTTCCGAAACAATGAGCAGTTCTTC
CDR3: CASSLEPSGTFRNNEQFF

J: TRBJ2-1
D: .
V: TRBV28
size: .
DNA: TGTGCCAGCAGAACCGGGACCGCATACAATGAGCAGTTCTTC
CDR3: CASRTGTAYNEQFF

J: TRBJ2-5
D: TRBD2
V: TRBV27
size: .
DNA: TGTGCCAGCAGTTTCCTAGCGGGAGGAGAGACCCAGTACTTC
CDR3: CASSFLAGGETQYF

J: TRBJ1-2
D: TRBD1
V: TRBV7-2
size: .
DNA: TGTGCCAGCAGGGCGGGACAGGAGCTGGGCTACACCTTC
CDR3: CASRAGQELGYTF

J: TRBJ2-7
D: .
V: TRBV28
size: few
DNA: TGTGCCAGCAGATCACCTAGTTGGTACGAGCAGTACTTC
CDR3: CASRSPSWYEQYF

J: TRBJ1-1
D: .
V: TRBV5-1
size: .
DNA: TGCGCCAGCAGCTTGCATCCAGAGAACACTGAAGCTTTCTTT
CDR3: CASSLHPENTEAFF

J: TRBJ2-5
D: .
V: TRBV10-2
size: few
DNA: TGCGCCAGCAGTGAGTCAGCGGAGACCCAGTACTTC
CDR3: CASSESAETQYF